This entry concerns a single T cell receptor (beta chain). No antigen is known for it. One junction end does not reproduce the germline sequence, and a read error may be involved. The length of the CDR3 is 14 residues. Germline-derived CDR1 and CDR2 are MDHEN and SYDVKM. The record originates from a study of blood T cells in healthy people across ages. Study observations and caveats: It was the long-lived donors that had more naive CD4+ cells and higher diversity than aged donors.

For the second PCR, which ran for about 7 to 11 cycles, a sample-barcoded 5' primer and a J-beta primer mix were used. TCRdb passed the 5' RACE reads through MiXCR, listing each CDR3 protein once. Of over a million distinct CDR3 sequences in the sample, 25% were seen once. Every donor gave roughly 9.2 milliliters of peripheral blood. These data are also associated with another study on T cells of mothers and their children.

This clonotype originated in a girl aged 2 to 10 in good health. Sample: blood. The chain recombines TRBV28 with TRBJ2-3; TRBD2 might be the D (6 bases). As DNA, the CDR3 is TGTGCCAGCAGTGACGGGGGTGGTAAGAGATACGCAGTATTT. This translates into CASSDGGGKRYAVF.